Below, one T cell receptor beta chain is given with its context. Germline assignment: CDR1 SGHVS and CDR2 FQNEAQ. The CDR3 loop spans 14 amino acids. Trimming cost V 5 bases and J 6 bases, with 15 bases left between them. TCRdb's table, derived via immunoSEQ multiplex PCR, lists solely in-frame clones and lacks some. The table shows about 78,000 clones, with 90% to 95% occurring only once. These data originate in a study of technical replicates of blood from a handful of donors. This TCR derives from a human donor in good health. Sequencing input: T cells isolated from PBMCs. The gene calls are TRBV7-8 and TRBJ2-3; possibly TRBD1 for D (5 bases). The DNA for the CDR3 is TGTGCCAGCAGCGCCTTCAGGGTCTCGGATACGCAGTATTTT. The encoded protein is CASSAFRVSDTQYF. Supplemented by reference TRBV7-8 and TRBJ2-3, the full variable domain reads GAGVSQSPRYKVAKRGQDVALRCDPISGHVSLFWYQQALGQGPEFLTYFQNEAQLDKSGLPSDRFFAERPEGSVSTLKIQRTQQEDSAVYLCASSAFRVSDTQYFGPGTRLTVL.